The 8 T cell receptor beta chains below come from one sample, sequenced in a study of blood T cell repertoires in COVID-19. Using immunoSEQ multiplex PCR, the repertoire was profiled, and TCRdb retains in-frame clones only, with some absent. The sample lists fewer than 120,000 clones, 88% seen once, with about 3.5% in the top ten. Specimen: peripheral blood. These receptors were collected from a woman aged 45-65 years with acute or convalescent COVID-19.

The rearrangement links TRBV9 to TRBJ1-5; 8 bases match TRBD1. Germline loops: CDR1 SGDLS, CDR2 YYNGEE. V lost 4 bases to trimming and J lost 6 bases; unmatched junction nucleotides: 9. There are 15 residues in the CDR3. The CDR3 is CASSTGTGPRQPQHF. The CDR3 DNA is TGTGCCAGCAGCACCGGGACAGGCCCGCGTCAGCCCCAGCATTTT.

V usage is TRBV5-1 and J usage is TRBJ2-6, with 8 bases identical to TRBD1. This CDR3 contains 17 residues. Germline loops: CDR1 SGHRS, CDR2 YFSETQ. V dropped 4 bases and J dropped 0; count of bases not matched to a gene: 6. The CDR3 loop reads CASSKRTGNSGANVLTF. The CDR3 bases are TGCGCCAGCAGCAAGAGGACAGGGAACTCTGGGGCCAACGTCCTGACTTTC.

This rearrangement joins TRBV20-1 to TRBJ2-3; 7 nucleotides agree with TRBD2. The CDR3 totals 11 residues. Germline CDR1 reads DFQATT; CDR2 reads SNEGSKA (reference sequence). V shed 6 bases and J 9 bases; nucleotides not matched to a gene: 6. The CDR3 is CSAPGGLTQYF. CDR3 sequence (DNA): TGCAGTGCCCCCGGGGGGTTAACGCAGTATTTT.

The V gene is TRBV18, the J gene TRBJ2-2; 9 nucleotides match TRBD2. Germline V gives CDR1 KGHSH, CDR2 LQKENI. Unmatched junction bases numbered 10, after V lost 3 bases and J lost 2 bases. This CDR3 comprises 18 residues. Written as DNA, the CDR3 is TGTGCCAGCTCACCCATTAGACAGCGGGAGGTCAACACCGGGGAGCTGTTTTTT. It codes for CASSPIRQREVNTGELFF.

The CDR3 loop reads CASSSWEASTDTQYF. The CDR3 region has the DNA TGTGCCAGCAGCTCATGGGAGGCTAGCACAGATACGCAGTATTTT. The chain recombines TRBV11-3 with TRBJ2-3; maybe TRBD2 (6 bases). V was cut by 4 bases and J by 0 bases, with 11 bases left in between. The CDR3 loop spans 15 amino acids. Germline lookup yields CDR1 SGHNT and CDR2 YENEEA.

The chain is built from TRBV20-1 and TRBJ2-1; 10 nucleotides align to TRBD2. Losses at the gene ends were 3 bases for V and 6 bases for J; bases not matched to a gene: 8. Germline CDR1 reads DFQATT; CDR2 reads SNEGSKA (reference sequence). The CDR3 is 15 amino acids. CDR3 DNA: TGCAGTGCTAGTTCTGCTAGCGGGAGTCCCAATGAGCAGTTCTTC. Its translation is CSASSASGSPNEQFF.

The chain employs TRBV28 and TRBJ1-2, with a weak D call TRBD1 (6 bases). V was pared by 3 bases and J by 2 bases, with 10 bases between. This CDR3 is built from 14 residues. Germline assignment: CDR1 MDHEN and CDR2 SYDVKM. CDR3 bases: TGTGCCAGCAGTTTTTGGACAGTCAACTATGGCTACACCTTC. Translated, it gives CASSFWTVNYGYTF.

This clone was found once. This rearrangement joins TRBV7-9 to TRBJ2-2; a weak D match, TRBD2 (5 bases). The CDR3 contains 14 residues. V lost 3 bases, J lost 5 bases, and 10 bases lay in between. The V gene's germline CDR1 is SEHNR and CDR2 FQNEAQ (reference sequence). Here the CDR3 reads CASSFGDKTGELFF. In nucleotides, the CDR3 is TGTGCCAGCAGCTTCGGGGATAAGACCGGGGAGCTGTTTTTT.